Listed below are T cell receptor beta chains from one sample, sequenced in a study of blood T cells in healthy people across ages. TCRdb independently ran MiXCR on the 5' RACE reads; one entry per CDR3 protein. The sample holds 710,000 or so distinct CDR3 sequences, 32% seen once. The source material was blood. Every receptor here comes from a woman aged 80 or older in good health. Both conserved end residues are part of each CDR3. The D gene is left open where the match is weak. Only some rows state a clone size, as once, few, many or a class for expanded clones.

d_call,j_call,v_call,clone_size,cdr3_nt,cdr3_aa
-,TRBJ2-3,TRBV15,many,TGTGCCACCAGCAGAGGGTCACAGGGAAATACGCAGTATTTT,CATSRGSQGNTQYF
-,TRBJ1-6,TRBV11-2,-,TGTGCCAGCAGCCAAGTAACAGGGAACTCACCCCTCCACTTT,CASSQVTGNSPLHF
-,TRBJ2-7,TRBV2,-,TGTGCCAGCAGTGTACAGGGCTATATCCACGAGCAGTACTTC,CASSVQGYIHEQYF
-,TRBJ2-3,TRBV20-1,many,TGCAGTGCTAGGAGGACGGGCACAGATACGCAGTATTTT,CSARRTGTDTQYF
TRBD2,TRBJ2-7,TRBV7-2,many,TGTGCCAGCAGCTTAGGGACTAGCGGGGGGGCCTACGAGCAGTACTTC,CASSLGTSGGAYEQYF
TRBD1,TRBJ2-7,TRBV29-1,few,TGCAGCGTCGAACCGACAGGGAATCGCGAGCAGTACTTC,CSVEPTGNREQYF
-,TRBJ1-1,TRBV7-7,few,TGTGCTAGCAGCTTAGAGGACGGGGGCCTTATAGCCCCCACTGAAGCTTTCTTT,CASSLEDGGLIAPTEAFF
TRBD2,TRBJ2-7,TRBV7-3,-,TGTGCCAGCAGCTCGGGACTAGCGGGGGTAAGCTCCTACGAGCAGTACTTC,CASSSGLAGVSSYEQYF
-,TRBJ2-3,TRBV28,many,TGTGCCAGCAGTTCCATCACCGGGCCAGCCACAGATACGCAGTATTTT,CASSSITGPATDTQYF
TRBD2,TRBJ2-1,TRBV5-1,many,TGCGCCAGCAGCTTGGAGCCTAGCGGGAGCTCCTACAATGAGCAGTTCTTC,CASSLEPSGSSYNEQFF
-,TRBJ2-1,TRBV21-1,once,TGTGCCAGCGGCTGGGACTCCAGGGTTGACAATGAGCAGTTCTTC,CASGWDSRVDNEQFF
TRBD1,TRBJ1-5,TRBV12-3/TRBV12-4,many,TGTGCCAGCAGTCTTACAGGGGGTATTCAGCCCCAGCATTTT,CASSLTGGIQPQHF
TRBD1,TRBJ1-1,TRBV29-1,-,TGCAGCGCTAGACAGGGTTTCGGAACTGAAGCTTTCTTT,CSARQGFGTEAFF
TRBD1,TRBJ1-6,TRBV6-1,-,TGTGCCAGCAGGGGGACAGGGGGCTGTTCACCCCTCCACTTT,CASRGTGGCSPLHF
-,TRBJ2-1,TRBV6-6,-,TGTGCCAGCAGTTACCTTGACTACTACAATGAGCAGTTCTTC,CASSYLDYYNEQFF
-,TRBJ1-2,TRBV3-1,many,TGCGCCAGCAGCCAAGAAGGGTATGGCTACACCTTC,CASSQEGYGYTF
-,TRBJ1-1,TRBV15,-,TGTGCCACCAGCAGAGATACAAGGAACACTGAAGCTTTCTTT,CATSRDTRNTEAFF
TRBD1,TRBJ1-2,TRBV10-3,many,TGTGCCATCAGTGACAGGGGGCCATCATATGGCTACACCTTC,CAISDRGPSYGYTF
TRBD1,TRBJ1-2,TRBV19,many,TGTGCCAGTAGTACGGACAGGGGGCGACACGGCTACACCTTC,CASSTDRGRHGYTF
TRBD1,TRBJ2-5,TRBV12-3/TRBV12-4,-,TGTGCCAGCACCTTATCCAGGACAGGGGAAGGAGATGAGCAGTACTTC,CASTLSRTGEGDEQYF
TRBD1,TRBJ2-3,TRBV7-2,many,TGTGCCAGCGGACGGACAGGCCCGGGAGATACGCAGTATTTT,CASGRTGPGDTQYF
-,TRBJ2-1,TRBV7-3,-,TGTGCCAGCAGCACGGTACTTACCTCCTACAATGAGCAGTTCTTC,CASSTVLTSYNEQFF
-,TRBJ1-1,TRBV5-1,few,TGCGCCAGCAGCTGGTCGGGGACTGAAGCTTTCTTT,CASSWSGTEAFF
TRBD2,TRBJ2-1,TRBV5-1,few,TGCGCCAGCAGTAGGACTAGCGCTAACAATGAGCAGTTCTTC,CASSRTSANNEQFF
-,TRBJ1-6,TRBV30,many,TGTGCCCGGCTGGGACCCCCTGCGGGATCACCCCTCCACTTT,CARLGPPAGSPLHF
TRBD2,TRBJ2-5,TRBV7-3,many,TGTGCCAGCAGCTCCCCGGGGGGGCCTGAGGAGACCCAGTACTTC,CASSSPGGPEETQYF
TRBD1,TRBJ2-2,TRBV9,few,TGTGCCAGCACCCGTAGATCGGACAGGGCGAACACCGGGGAGCTGTTTTTT,CASTRRSDRANTGELFF
TRBD1,TRBJ2-5,TRBV20-1,many,TGCAGTGCTGAATCCGGGACAGGCACTGAGACCCAGTACTTC,CSAESGTGTETQYF
TRBD2,TRBJ2-1,TRBV6-4,-,TGTGCCAGCAGTGCACTAGCGGGAGGGGATGAGCAGTTCTTC,CASSALAGGDEQFF
-,TRBJ2-1,TRBV5-5,-,TGTGCCAGCAGCTCCCCGGACAGCTACAATGAGCAGTTCTTC,CASSSPDSYNEQFF
TRBD1,TRBJ1-2,TRBV9,few,TGTGCCAGCAGCTTCGCCGGGACAGGGTTGGGTGGCTACACCTTC,CASSFAGTGLGGYTF
TRBD2,TRBJ2-3,TRBV3-1,-,TGTGCCAGCAGCCAAGATCGCACTAGCGGGGTGGGTACGCAGTATTTT,CASSQDRTSGVGTQYF
-,TRBJ2-7,TRBV7-2,many,TGTGCCAGCAGCTTAGGGGTAGGAACCTACGAGCAGTACTTC,CASSLGVGTYEQYF
-,TRBJ1-1,TRBV30,-,TGTGCCTGGAGTGGGGTAGGACAGAGTGAAGCTTTCTTT,CAWSGVGQSEAFF
-,TRBJ2-7,TRBV13,many,TGTGCCAGCAGCTTATCCCTAGCGGAGCAGTACTTC,CASSLSLAEQYF
-,TRBJ1-4,TRBV3-1,-,TGTGCCAGCAGCCAAGACAAGGGACCATATGAAAACCTGTTTTTT,CASSQDKGPYENLFF
TRBD1,TRBJ2-7,TRBV6-2/TRBV6-3,-,TGTGCCAGCACCCAAACCGGGACAGGGTCCTACGAGCAGTACTTC,CASTQTGTGSYEQYF
-,TRBJ2-7,TRBV10-3,-,TGTGCCATCAGCGGACAGCCTGAGGCCTACGAGCAGTACTTC,CAISGQPEAYEQYF
TRBD2,TRBJ2-1,TRBV7-2,many,TGTGCCAGCAGCTTAGGTCCGCGGGGGGGCTTCAATGAGCAGTTCTTC,CASSLGPRGGFNEQFF
TRBD1,TRBJ1-2,TRBV7-2,many,TGTGCCAGCAGCTTAGTAGGGGGCGACTATGGCTACACCTTC,CASSLVGGDYGYTF